The 25 T cell receptor beta chains given below trace back to one sample, sequenced in a study of T cells in Graves' hyperthyroidism and ophthalmopathy. Authors of the study amplified TCR beta CDR3 regions from RNA transcripts. Primed by the HTBI set, a first-round RT-PCR was run on the TCR CDR3. Each CDR3 protein gets one entry after TCRdb re-called the multiplex PCR reads with MiXCR. The sample consists of some 270,000 distinct CDR3 sequences, roughly an eighth of them appearing once. The specimen was blood. These receptors all stem from a woman aged 40 to 55 with Graves' hyperthyroidism.

This clonotype appeared many times. This chain uses TRBV6-1 with TRBJ1-5; the D is unclear. The CDR3 sequence is 16 residues long. Trimming removed 10 bases from V and 1 base from J, with 20 bases in between. Germline V gives CDR1 MNHNS, CDR2 SASEGT. As DNA, the CDR3 is TGTGCCACTTCACCAACAGCGGAAGGAAGCAATCAGCCCCAGCATTTT. Translating gives CATSPTAEGSNQPQHF.

This clonotype was recorded at least ten times. The chain couples TRBV28 to TRBJ1-1; no clear D. From germline, CDR1 is MDHEN and CDR2 SYDVKM. V lost 4 bases to trimming and J lost 5 bases, with 14 bases between them. This CDR3 has 14 residues. This CDR3 reads CASSSSQLRTEAFF. CDR3 in DNA: TGTGCCAGCAGTTCCTCCCAGCTCCGGACTGAAGCTTTCTTT.

The chain joins TRBV10-3 to TRBJ2-5; perhaps D is TRBD1 or TRBD2 (6 bases each). The V end was cut by 7 bases, the J end by 4 bases, with 10 bases between. Germline V lookup: CDR1 ENHRY, CDR2 SYGVKD. This CDR3 contains 12 residues. CDR3 DNA: TGTGCCATCAAAGGAGGGGGAGAGACCCAGTACTTC. Protein: CAIKGGGETQYF.

This clonotype occurred many times. The V and J genes are TRBV2 and TRBJ2-7; 7 bases match TRBD2. Per germline, CDR1 SNHLY and CDR2 FYNNEI. CDR3 length: 18 amino acids. V shed 0 bases and J 0 bases; nucleotides not matched to a gene: 11. Here the CDR3 reads CASSEAVGSGPDSYEQYF. The DNA for the CDR3 is TGTGCCAGCAGTGAAGCGGTCGGTAGCGGGCCCGACTCCTACGAGCAGTACTTC.

Of note for this clonotype: This clone may be a read error of a much larger clone one base away. The chain recombines TRBV7-8 with TRBJ2-5, with 8 nucleotides matching TRBD2. There are 20 residues in the CDR3. Germline assignment: CDR1 SGHVS and CDR2 FQNEAQ. Trimming removed 6 bases from V and 5 bases from J; junction bases left unmatched: 26. This chain's CDR3 is CASRACGRTSGSPQRETQYF. The CDR3 DNA sequence: TGTGCCAGCAGAGCTTGCGGTCGGACCAGCGGGAGTCCGCAAAGGGAGACCCAGTACTTC.

Ten or more counts support this clonotype. V and J are TRBV2 and TRBJ2-3, with 14 bases lining up with TRBD2. The CDR3 consists of 15 residues. Germline CDR1 is SNHLY and CDR2 is FYNNEI. Germline trimming cut 5 bases from V and 6 bases from J; bases unmatched to any gene: 4. As DNA, the CDR3 is TGTGCCAGCAGTACGGGGACTAGCGGGAGTGATACGCAGTATTTT. Translating gives CASSTGTSGSDTQYF.

At least ten counts were recorded for this clonotype. The V gene is TRBV6-2 or TRBV6-3, the J gene TRBJ1-2, with 7 bases fitting TRBD1. Germline lookup yields CDR1 MNHEY and CDR2 SVGEGT. CDR3 length: 15 residues. Trimming cost V 6 bases and J 6 bases; bases outside gene matches: 13. The CDR3 region has the DNA TGTGCCAGCAGAGACCGACAGGGACCCTTGGATGGCTACACCTTC. Amino acids: CASRDRQGPLDGYTF.

Here the CDR3 reads CAIRQAAGDNYGYTF. The CDR3 DNA is TGTGCCATCAGACAAGCGGCCGGGGACAACTATGGCTACACCTTC. The chain carries TRBV10-3 and TRBJ1-2; D is possibly TRBD1 (5 bases). Trimming took 6 bases from V and 2 from J, leaving 16 bases between them. This CDR3 is 15 amino acids long. Germline CDR1 and CDR2: ENHRY and SYGVKD.

The chain has TRBV25-1 and TRBJ2-4; 8 bases agree with TRBD2. Losses at the gene ends were 2 bases for V and 0 bases for J; bases not matched to a gene: 3. The CDR3 extends over 16 amino acids. Germline assignment: CDR1 MGHDK and CDR2 SYGVNS. CDR3 amino acids: CASSEAGLGAKNIQYF. CDR3 nucleotides: TGTGCCAGCAGTGAAGCGGGACTAGGAGCCAAAAACATTCAGTACTTC.

This clonotype was seen only a few times. The chain is built from TRBV7-2 and TRBJ1-1; D might be TRBD1 (5 bases). CDR3 length: 15 amino acids. Germline-derived CDR1 and CDR2 are SGHTA and FQGNSA. V dropped 1 base and J dropped 4 bases, with 13 bases sitting between them. CDR3 in amino acids: CASSLDPGRCTEAFF. The CDR3 DNA reads TGTGCCAGCAGCTTAGATCCGGGACGATGCACTGAAGCTTTCTTT.

As for this clonotype: A single base separates this from a much larger clone, so it may be a read error. The rearrangement joins TRBV20-1 to TRBJ1-2, with no clear D. The V gene's germline CDR1 is DFQATT and CDR2 SNEGSKA (reference sequence). The CDR3 is 14 residues long. The V gene lost 6 bases and the J gene lost 6 bases, with 20 bases spanning the gap. This CDR3 is CSAVTSRAAHGYTF. The CDR3 DNA follows: TGCAGTGCCGTCACCTCAAGGGCTGCCCATGGCTACACCTTC.

The chain has TRBV29-1 and TRBJ2-5; TRBD2 matches at 13 bases. Germline lookup yields CDR1 SQVTM and CDR2 ANQGSEA. The CDR3 is 14 amino acids. With 6 bases clipped from V and 4 bases from J, the junction kept 5 bases outside the gene matches. CDR3 region: CSVRTSGRSETQYF. In DNA form, the CDR3 reads TGCAGCGTCCGGACTAGCGGGAGATCAGAGACCCAGTACTTC.

This clonotype was seen a handful of times. An end of the junction differs from the germline gene, which may be a read error. CDR3 sequence (DNA): TGTGCTAGCAGCTTACTATTCCAAGAGACCCAGTACTTC. The encoded protein is CASSLLFQETQYF. The chain joins TRBV7-7 to TRBJ2-5; D uncertain. The CDR3 covers 13 residues. CDR1 and CDR2 (germline): SSHAT, FNYEAQ (reference sequence).

This clonotype has just a few counts. The CDR3 here is CASSPGLPGRKAFF. CDR3 nucleotides: TGTGCCAGCAGCCCTGGACTGCCCGGACGCAAAGCTTTCTTT. The chain is built from TRBV3-1 and TRBJ1-1; D uncertain. In germline, CDR1 is LGHDT, CDR2 YNNKEL (reference sequence). The CDR3 is 14 residues long. V lost 4 bases and J lost 9, with 18 bases in between.

This clonotype was seen many times. J is TRBJ2-7 and V is TRBV20-1, with 8 bases that match TRBD2. This CDR3 region has 16 residues. Germline CDR1 DFQATT, CDR2 SNEGSKA (reference sequence). The trim removed 0 bases at V and 5 bases at J, leaving 12 bases unmatched. The CDR3 DNA follows: TGCAGTGCTAGAGATGGAAGCGGGAGAGGGTCGCACGAGCAGTACTTC. It codes for CSARDGSGRGSHEQYF.

The chain recombines TRBV13 with TRBJ2-7; 10 bases line up with TRBD2. The CDR3 runs to 15 residues. Germline loops: CDR1 PRHDT, CDR2 FYEKMQ (reference sequence). Germline trimming cut 4 bases from V and 3 bases from J; bases unmatched to any gene: 6. The CDR3 region has the DNA TGTGCCAGCAGCTCGTTTAGCGGGAGGATCTACGAGCAGTACTTC. This translates into CASSSFSGRIYEQYF.

This clonotype was recorded many times. The chain links TRBV2 to TRBJ2-5; D perhaps matches TRBD2 (5 bases). Deletions cut 8 bases from V and 5 bases from J, with 6 bases between. Germline V gene sequence: CDR1 SNHLY, CDR2 FYNNEI. The CDR3 runs to 10 residues. The CDR3 is CASGLETQYF. The CDR3 DNA is TGTGCCAGCGGACTTGAGACCCAGTACTTC. The full variable domain, rest sourced from reference TRBV2 and TRBJ2-5, is EPEVTQTPSHQVTQMGQEVILRCVPISNHLYFYWYRQILGQKVEFLVSFYNNEISEKSEIFDDQFSVERPDGSNFTLKIRSTKLEDSAMYFCASGLETQYFGPGTRLLVL.

Concerning this clonotype itself: A read error may explain this, as a much larger clone is one base away. V is TRBV7-9 and J is TRBJ2-3, with D possibly TRBD2 on 5 matching bases. V shed 4 bases and J shed 2 bases, with 10 bases lying between them. This CDR3 has 14 residues. CDR1 is SEHNR and CDR2 is FQNEAQ in the germline V gene (reference sequence). CDR3 loop: CASSSDWVTDTQYF. The CDR3 DNA reads TGTGCCAGCAGCTCGGACTGGGTCACAGATACGCAGTATTTT.

This chain links TRBV10-3 with TRBJ2-5; 11 nucleotides agree with TRBD1. J gave up 9 bases and V 4 bases, and 10 bases lay outside the gene matches. Germline V gene sequence: CDR1 ENHRY, CDR2 SYGVKD. The CDR3 contains 15 residues. CDR3 region: CAISGGQGELGPQYF. The CDR3 nucleotides read TGTGCCATCAGTGGGGGACAGGGGGAGTTAGGGCCCCAGTACTTC.

In the case of this clonotype: It may be a read error: a sequence one base away is much more abundant. No conserved phenylalanine or tryptophan is present at the end of the CDR3, so a read error is the likely explanation. The chain combines TRBV6-1 with TRBJ2-7; no clear D. V was cut by 1 base and J by 7 bases, with 11 bases left in between. The CDR3 has 13 amino acids. CDR1 is MNHNS and CDR2 is SASEGT in the germline V gene. The DNA of the CDR3 is TGTGCCAGCAGTGAAGTAGACGCGAGGGAGCAGTACCTC. It yields the protein CASSEVDAREQYL.

This clonotype was found many times. The chain is built from TRBV20-1 and TRBJ2-5; D is unclear. The CDR3 contains 13 residues. V was cut by 1 base and J by 4 bases, with 10 bases left in between. Germline CDR1 and CDR2: DFQATT and SNEGSKA (reference sequence). CDR3 nucleotides: TGCAGTGCTAGAGCAGGACGAGCAGAGACCCAGTACTTC. Protein sequence: CSARAGRAETQYF.

Many counts were recorded for this clonotype. The chain links TRBV2 to TRBJ2-2; 10 bases map to TRBD2. V shed 7 bases, J shed 6 bases, and the junction held 8 bases outside the gene matches. In germline, CDR1 is SNHLY, CDR2 FYNNEI. CDR3 length: 15 amino acids. The CDR3 bases are TGTGCCAGCACAGGCCTAGCGGGAGTCTCCGGGGAGCTGTTTTTT. It codes for CASTGLAGVSGELFF.

Many counts were recorded for this clonotype. The chain joins TRBV28 to TRBJ2-7; 9 nucleotides align to TRBD2. The CDR3 totals 15 residues. The germline V gene has CDR1 MDHEN and CDR2 SYDVKM. V lost 4 bases, J lost 5 bases, and 9 bases stayed unmatched. CDR3 sequence reads: CASSSAREGRNEQYF. In DNA, the CDR3 is TGTGCCAGCAGTTCTGCGCGGGAGGGCCGGAACGAGCAGTACTTC.

V usage is TRBV24-1 and J usage is TRBJ2-6, with TRBD2 matching 8 bases. The CDR3 is 17 amino acids. The V gene end was trimmed by 3 bases and the J gene end by 4 bases; junction bases not matched to a gene: 7. In germline, CDR1 is KGHDR, CDR2 SFDVKD. CDR3 nucleotide sequence: TGTGCCACCAGTGATCCACGGGAGGGATCCGGGGCCAACGTCCTGACTTTC. It yields the protein CATSDPREGSGANVLTF.

The chain recombines TRBV20-1 with TRBJ1-1, with D unclear. This CDR3 is built from 13 residues. CDR1 is DFQATT, CDR2 SNEGSKA, per germline (reference sequence). Trimming left V 4 bases short and J 5 bases short, with 14 bases between. In nucleotides, the CDR3 is TGCAGTGCTATTGCGCAGAGGCAAACTGAAGCTTTCTTT. Translation gives CSAIAQRQTEAFF.